The 17 T cell receptor beta chains listed next were all sequenced from one sample in a study of human T cells and chemical hapten exposure (dated by TCRdb to the early 2020s). Taken with the paper, the label for time point translates to: patch test 2, 6 weeks after DPC sensitization. The intended sense of this specimen's treatment or condition label: therapeutic diphenylcyclopropenone sensitization with weekly scalp DPC. Libraries came from RACE. The sample was run on a NextSeq 500. The public reads were quality trimmed at Q25 with fastp and then assembled into clones with MiXCR by TCRdb, keeping productive beta chains. Every entry covers one CDR3 protein and lists the most common genes and DNA from its rows. For this sample the table gives approximately 96,000 distinct CDR3 sequences, of which about 9.3% were detected only once. The ten most abundant clones make up more than 2% of the sample. The material sequenced was whole blood, taken in connection with sensitization to the hapten diphenylcyclopropenone (DPC). Receptor source: a woman in her thirties or forties with alopecia areata. Some clones in this sample may be carry-over from other donors' samples.

This clonotype was detected many times. This chain links TRBV28 with TRBJ1-1, with D possibly being TRBD1 (5 bases). The ends were cut back, 7 bases at V and 2 bases at J, with 11 bases in the middle. This CDR3 contains 13 residues. From germline, CDR1 is MDHEN and CDR2 SYDVKM. This CDR3 reads CASIIGHNTEAFF. CDR3 DNA sequence: TGTGCCAGCATAATAGGACACAACACTGAAGCTTTCTTT.

At least ten counts were recorded for this clonotype. The chain couples TRBV20-1 to TRBJ1-2; 8 nucleotides line up with TRBD1. V was clipped by 4 bases and J by 0 bases; unmatched bases: 10. The CDR3 contains 16 residues. Germline V CDR1 and CDR2: DFQATT, SNEGSKA (reference sequence). The DNA of the CDR3 is TGCAGTGCTAACCCCCAAGGACAGGGACCTAACTATGGCTACACCTTC. It specifies CSANPQGQGPNYGYTF.

The chain has TRBV28 and TRBJ1-4; TRBD1 matches at 7 bases. The CDR3 totals 14 residues. Germline-derived CDR1 and CDR2 are MDHEN and SYDVKM. The ends lost 5 bases at V and 4 bases at J; junction bases unmatched: 4. This CDR3 is CASSQQGINEKLFF. The CDR3 DNA follows: TGTGCCAGCAGTCAACAGGGGATTAATGAAAAACTGTTTTTT.

The chain joins TRBV6-2 or TRBV6-3 to TRBJ2-7; no clear D. CDR3 size: 16 residues. Deletions cut 0 bases from V and 2 bases from J, with 14 bases between. Looked up from germline, CDR1 is MNHEY and CDR2 is SVGEGT. The CDR3 bases are TGTGCCAGCAGTTACTCGTCGTACGGATTCCCCTACGAGCAGTACTTC. It translates to CASSYSSYGFPYEQYF.

This clonotype was found a few times. The rearrangement links TRBV20-1 to TRBJ2-4; D unclear. The germline CDR1 and CDR2 sequences are DFQATT and SNEGSKA (reference sequence). This CDR3 is 19 amino acids long. Deletions cut 1 base from V and 3 bases from J, with 25 bases between. The CDR3 bases are TGCAGTGCTAGAGTCATCGCCCTTCAGGCCCCTGTAGTCAAAAACATTCAGTACTTC. Translation: CSARVIALQAPVVKNIQYF.

The chain couples TRBV30 to TRBJ2-2; D is possibly TRBD1 (6 bases). Between the trimmed V and J ends, which lost 2 bases and 5 bases, there was a span of 15 bases. This CDR3 has 15 amino acids. Germline V lookup: CDR1 GTSNPN, CDR2 SVGIG (reference sequence). Here the CDR3 reads CAWSHRAPGTGELFF. The CDR3 DNA reads TGTGCCTGGAGTCACAGGGCCCCGGGGACCGGGGAGCTGTTTTTT.

This clonotype was seen only a few times. CDR3 coding DNA: TGTGCCAGCAGCACGCCAAGACAGCGCCGCTCCTACGAGCAGTACTTC. Protein product: CASSTPRQRRSYEQYF. The V and J genes are TRBV28 and TRBJ2-7, with a weak D call TRBD1 (5 bases). The V end lost 6 bases, the J end lost 0 bases, and 18 bases lay between the germline ends. The CDR3 has 16 amino acids. The germline CDR1 and CDR2 sequences are MDHEN and SYDVKM. Drawing the rest from reference TRBV28 and TRBJ2-7, the complete variable domain is DVKVTQSSRYLVKRTGEKVFLECVQDMDHENMFWYRQDPGLGLRLIYFSYDVKMKEKGDIPEGYSVSREKKERFSLILESASTNQTSMYLCASSTPRQRRSYEQYFGPGTRLTVT.

As concerns this clonotype: With a much larger clone just one base away, this may be a read error. This chain uses TRBV20-1 with TRBJ2-3, with a possible D match to TRBD2 (5 bases). CDR3 size: 12 residues. CDR1 and CDR2 from the germline V gene are DFQATT and SNEGSKA (reference sequence). The CDR3: CGARVATDTQYF. CDR3 nucleotide sequence: TGCGGTGCTAGAGTAGCGACAGATACGCAGTATTTT.

This clonotype was counted a few times. The rearrangement links TRBV20-1 to TRBJ1-1; the D gene is possibly TRBD1 (5 bases). CDR1 is DFQATT, CDR2 SNEGSKA, per germline (reference sequence). This CDR3 comprises 15 residues. V dropped 8 bases and J dropped 0 bases, with 19 bases sitting between them. The CDR3 reads CSSKARGELNTEAFF. Written as DNA, the CDR3 is TGCAGTTCTAAAGCCCGGGGGGAGTTGAACACTGAAGCTTTCTTT.

This clonotype was seen ten or more times. The J gene is TRBJ2-7, the V gene TRBV6-6; a weak D match, TRBD2 (5 bases). The germline CDR1 and CDR2 sequences are MNHNY and SVGAGI (reference sequence). Trimming pared 2 bases from V and 0 bases from J, leaving 17 bases between. CDR3 size: 17 residues. The CDR3 DNA reads as TGTGCCAGCAGTTACCCCAGCAGCGGTGTACACTCCTACGAGCAGTACTTC. This codes for CASSYPSSGVHSYEQYF.

The chain has TRBV5-1 and TRBJ2-5, with 10 bases matching TRBD2. This CDR3 contains 16 residues. Per germline, CDR1 SGHRS and CDR2 YFSETQ. Trimming cost V 7 bases and J 5 bases; bases outside gene matches: 14. CDR3 amino acids: CASSPSGRSGRETQYF. CDR3 bases: TGCGCCAGCTCCCCCTCAGGGCGTAGCGGGAGGGAGACCCAGTACTTC.

CDR3 protein: CASKKETQYF. For the CDR3, the DNA is TGTGCCAGCAAAAAAGAGACCCAGTACTTC. The rearrangement joins TRBV18 to TRBJ2-5; D remains ambiguous. Germline CDR1 and CDR2: KGHSH and LQKENI. CDR3 length: 10 amino acids. Trimming removed 8 bases from V and 3 bases from J, with 4 bases in between.

This clonotype came up many times. The chain carries TRBV20-1 and TRBJ2-5; possibly TRBD2 for D (6 bases). CDR1 DFQATT and CDR2 SNEGSKA come from the germline V gene (reference sequence). V was trimmed by 5 bases and J by 5 bases, leaving 12 bases between them. This CDR3 region has 12 residues. The CDR3 region has the DNA TGCAGTGCTTCTGGGGGGAAGGAGACCCAGTACTTC. This codes for CSASGGKETQYF.

This clonotype turned up a few times. The chain uses TRBV5-1 and TRBJ2-2; 15 bases map to TRBD2. The CDR3 has 16 amino acids. Unmatched junction bases numbered 3, after V lost 3 bases and J lost 6 bases. In germline, CDR1 is SGHRS, CDR2 YFSETQ. The CDR3 bases are TGCGCCAGCAGCTATGGACTAGCGGGAGGGCCCGGGGAGCTGTTTTTT. This sequence encodes CASSYGLAGGPGELFF.

The rearrangement joins TRBV5-1 to TRBJ2-5; tentative D call: TRBD1 (6 bases). The ends were cut back, 6 bases at V and 5 bases at J, with 17 bases in the middle. Looked up from germline, CDR1 is SGHRS and CDR2 is YFSETQ. This CDR3 has 14 residues. This CDR3 reads CASKPEGGSETQYF. The CDR3 bases are TGCGCCAGCAAGCCAGAAGGGGGTAGCGAGACCCAGTACTTC.

This clonotype occurred many times. The chain uses TRBV12-3 or TRBV12-4 and TRBJ2-2, with D unresolved. This CDR3 has 17 residues. The V and J ends lost 3 bases and 5 bases respectively, with 19 bases between them. The CDR3 sequence is CASSFSRLLGLTGELFF. In DNA, the CDR3 is TGTGCCAGCAGTTTCTCCCGACTTTTGGGTTTAACCGGGGAGCTGTTTTTT.

This rearrangement joins TRBV28 to TRBJ2-3; 11 bases are shared with TRBD2. This CDR3 comprises 16 residues. Per the germline V gene, CDR1 is MDHEN and CDR2 is SYDVKM. The J segment lost 6 bases and the V segment lost 4 bases, leaving 9 bases of the junction unmatched. The CDR3 spells CASSSLAGGGRDTQYF. The CDR3 DNA reads TGTGCCAGCAGTTCCTTAGCGGGAGGGGGACGGGATACGCAGTATTTT.